These 15 T cell receptor beta chains were sequenced from one sample in a study of T cells in Graves' hyperthyroidism and ophthalmopathy. The TCR beta CDR3 regions underwent amplification using RNA transcripts as the source. First-round RT-PCR with HTBI primers amplified the TCR CDR3 region. TCRdb re-called the multiplex PCR reads with MiXCR, one entry per CDR3 protein. The sample lists about 290,000 distinct CDR3 sequences, roughly 15% occurring once. The specimen was blood. The receptors originated from a woman between 40 and 50 years old with Graves' hyperthyroidism.

This clonotype was recorded many times. The chain carries TRBV7-9 and TRBJ2-1; D is ambiguous. Germline loops: CDR1 SEHNR, CDR2 FQNEAQ (reference sequence). The length of the CDR3 is 15 residues. The ends were cut back, 1 base at V and 6 bases at J, with 13 bases in the middle. The CDR3 is CASSLGRSFINEQFF. The CDR3 DNA sequence: TGTGCCAGCAGCTTAGGACGCAGTTTCATCAATGAGCAGTTCTTC. Variable domain in full (rest from reference TRBV7-9 and TRBJ2-1): DTGVSQNPRHKITKRGQNVTFRCDPISEHNRLYWYRQTLGQGPEFLTYFQNEAQLEKSRLLSDRFSAERPKGSFSTLEIQRTEQGDSAMYLCASSLGRSFINEQFFGPGTRLTVL.

The rearrangement uses TRBV5-1 and TRBJ2-5, with TRBD2 matching 8 bases. This CDR3 has 14 amino acids. V shed 0 bases and J 6 bases; nucleotides not matched to a gene: 4. Germline V CDR1 and CDR2: SGHRS, YFSETQ. This CDR3 reads CASSLVAGSQTQYF. The CDR3 nucleotides are TGCGCCAGCAGCTTGGTAGCGGGATCACAGACCCAGTACTTC.

This clonotype appeared a few times. The chain combines TRBV4-1 with TRBJ1-2, with TRBD1 identical over 9 bases. V trimming: 3 bases; J trimming: 2 bases; junction bases outside the gene matches: 4. The germline V gene encodes CDR1 MGHRA and CDR2 YSYEKL. The CDR3 length is 15 residues. The CDR3 here is CASSHTGGNNYGYTF. The CDR3 DNA sequence: TGCGCCAGCAGCCACACAGGGGGCAACAACTATGGCTACACCTTC.

This clonotype appeared many times. The rearrangement uses TRBV7-2 and TRBJ2-3, with 12 bases matching TRBD2. Germline assignment: CDR1 SGHTA and CDR2 FQGNSA. CDR3 length: 17 amino acids. The V segment lost 3 bases and the J segment 4 bases; nucleotides outside the gene matches: 8. The CDR3 protein is CASSLTSGRKLADTQYF. The CDR3 DNA is TGTGCCAGCAGCTTGACTAGCGGGAGAAAGTTGGCAGATACGCAGTATTTT.

The genes are TRBV6-1 and TRBJ2-1; the D gene is possibly TRBD1 (6 bases). This CDR3 has 13 residues. Trimming removed 3 bases at V and 9 bases at J, with 12 bases between. From germline, CDR1 is MNHNS and CDR2 SASEGT. The CDR3 DNA follows: TGTGCCAGCAGTGACCCAGGGGCCGGTGAGCAGTTCTTC. The encoded protein is CASSDPGAGEQFF.

This clonotype was recorded at least ten times. The chain carries TRBV11-1 and TRBJ2-5; D possibly corresponds to TRBD2 (5 bases). Trimming removed 4 bases at V and 5 bases at J, with 20 bases between. Germline CDR1 SGHAT, CDR2 FQDESV (reference sequence). The CDR3 sequence is 16 residues long. CDR3: CASSSGSHPSGETQYF. The DNA of the CDR3 is TGTGCCAGCAGCTCGGGGTCCCACCCCTCCGGTGAGACCCAGTACTTC.

This clonotype has a count of ten or more. This chain uses TRBV6-1 with TRBJ1-4; 7 bases fit TRBD1. Unmatched junction bases numbered 8, after V lost 6 bases and J lost 7 bases. The CDR3 has 14 residues. In germline, CDR1 is MNHNS, CDR2 SASEGT. CDR3 amino acids: CASRTGMDAEKLFF. The CDR3 DNA reads TGTGCCAGCAGGACAGGGATGGACGCTGAAAAACTGTTTTTT.

This clonotype was seen repeatedly, ten times or more. The junction departs from the called germline gene at one end, perhaps through a read error. V usage is TRBV28 and J usage is TRBJ2-5, with a weak D call TRBD1 (5 bases). The CDR3 contains 12 residues. Looked up from germline, CDR1 is MDHEN and CDR2 is SYDVKM. In DNA, the CDR3 is TGTGCCAGCAGTCTCACAGGAGAGTCCCAGTACTTC. It translates to CASSLTGESQYF.

The chain employs TRBV10-3 and TRBJ2-1; 11 bases line up with TRBD2. The CDR3 sequence is 15 residues long. V trimming: 6 bases; J trimming: 12 bases; junction bases outside the gene matches: 13. The V gene's germline CDR1 is ENHRY and CDR2 SYGVKD. The CDR3 sequence is CAISRGLADNPGQFF. In nucleotides, the CDR3 is TGTGCCATCAGCAGGGGACTAGCGGATAACCCCGGGCAGTTCTTC.

Ten or more counts support this clonotype. The chain recombines TRBV2 with TRBJ1-2; TRBD1 matches at 8 bases. V shed 7 bases, J shed 7 bases, and the junction held 8 bases outside the gene matches. The CDR3 runs 13 residues. The germline V gene encodes CDR1 SNHLY and CDR2 FYNNEI. CDR3 bases: TGTGCCAGCAACCTGGACAGGGAATCTGGCTACACCTTC. Its translation is CASNLDRESGYTF.

In its sample, this clonotype was seen many times. The chain carries TRBV30 and TRBJ1-2, with TRBD1 matching over 7 bases. The germline gives CDR1 GTSNPN, CDR2 SVGIG (reference sequence). With V trimmed by 5 bases and J by 0 bases, 3 bases remained unmatched. This CDR3 contains 13 residues. The CDR3 DNA reads TGTGCCTGGGCCCAGGGGGCTAACTATGGCTACACCTTC. Its translation: CAWAQGANYGYTF.

This clonotype was detected ten times or more. The CDR3, as DNA: TGTGCCAGCAGTTACTCTGTTGAGTTAGAGACCCAGTACTTC. This sequence encodes CASSYSVELETQYF. The J gene is TRBJ2-5, the V gene TRBV6-5; D is undetermined. Trimming removed 0 bases from V and 4 bases from J, with 9 bases in between. The CDR3 is 14 amino acids. The germline V gene has CDR1 MNHEY and CDR2 SVGAGI.

There are many counts of this clonotype. The chain combines TRBV2 with TRBJ1-2, with 10 bases identical to TRBD1. V lost 8 bases, J lost 8 bases, and 11 bases stayed unmatched. CDR1 is SNHLY and CDR2 is FYNNEI in the germline V gene. The length of the CDR3 is 14 residues. This CDR3 reads CASATGTGVDGYTF. CDR3 bases: TGTGCCAGCGCAACCGGGACAGGGGTCGACGGCTACACCTTC.

This clonotype was detected ten times or more. This rearrangement joins TRBV18 to TRBJ1-1, with 7 bases lining up with TRBD1. Germline values: CDR1 KGHSH, CDR2 LQKENI. V was clipped by 2 bases and J by 5 bases; unmatched bases: 5. The length of the CDR3 is 14 residues. Here the CDR3 reads CASSPGQEYTEAFF. The CDR3 DNA is TGTGCCAGCTCACCAGGACAGGAGTATACTGAAGCTTTCTTT.

The chain carries TRBV25-1 and TRBJ1-6; no clear D gene. CDR1 MGHDK and CDR2 SYGVNS come from the germline V gene. This CDR3 spans 14 amino acids. V was cut by 1 base and J by 8 bases, with 9 bases left in between. CDR3 sequence: CASSESGVDSPLHF. CDR3 coding DNA: TGTGCCAGCAGTGAATCTGGAGTGGATTCACCCCTCCACTTT. The complete variable domain, with remaining parts taken from reference TRBV25-1 and TRBJ1-6, reads EADIYQTPRYLVIGTGKKITLECSQTMGHDKMYWYQQDPGMELHLIHYSYGVNSTEKGDLSSESTVSRIRTEHFPLTLESARPSHTSQYLCASSESGVDSPLHFGNGTRLTVT.